This T cell receptor (beta chain) was identified during a study of T cells after yellow fever vaccination. Notes on the study in general: A large majority of primary-vaccination clones showed up again after the booster (96% CD4, around 90% CD8). Contaminating bulk clonotypes could be abundant in FACS-sorted repertoires.

V lost 4 bases, J lost 3 bases, and 4 bases stayed unmatched. The CDR3 has 14 residues. Germline assignment: CDR1 LGHDT and CDR2 YNNKEL (reference sequence). Comments on this clonotype: The target antigen is unknown.

A universal primer site and UMIs were added as TCR cDNA was made by 5'RACE template switching. TCRdb reprocessed the 5' RACE reads with MiXCR, giving one entry per CDR3 protein. The sample has around 530,000 distinct CDR3 sequences; less than 20% are singletons. The chain couples TRBV3-1 to TRBJ2-3; the match to TRBD1 covers 7 bases. This clonotype was obtained from a man aged 18 to 30 who received the YFV17D yellow fever vaccine. The specimen comprised PBMCs, sampled about 5 days after the first yellow fever vaccination. CDR3 DNA: TGTGCCAGCAGCCTGATGGACAGGACAGATACGCAGTATTTT. Translated: CASSLMDRTDTQYF.